Ten or more counts support the clone carrying this T cell receptor (beta chain). Its target is unknown. The CDR3 sequence is 14 residues long. With 0 bases clipped from V and 4 bases from J, the junction kept 5 bases outside the gene matches. Germline loops: CDR1 GTSNPN, CDR2 SVGIG (reference sequence). The CDR3 regions of TCR beta were amplified from RNA transcripts. Using the HTBI primer set, a first-round RT-PCR was run on the TCR CDR3. In TCRdb, the multiplex PCR reads were re-called with MiXCR into one record per CDR3 protein. This table has about 250,000 distinct CDR3 sequences, over 20% appearing once. Ophthalmopathy patients all had a Clinical Activity Score of at least 3, a NOSPECS grade of at least 4 and disease under 3 months old. Uncontrolled infection, other autoimmune disease, pregnancy or lactation led to exclusion. Around 9.8 ml fresh peripheral blood yielded the PBMCs. The data originate from a study of T cells in Graves' hyperthyroidism and ophthalmopathy.

Whole-study results and caveats: Most thyroid clonotypes expanded above 0.001 appeared in blood too.

V and J are TRBV30 and TRBJ1-1; 7 bases line up with TRBD1. Source material: blood. The clonotype originates from a woman aged 40 to 50 with Graves' ophthalmopathy. Here the CDR3 DNA reads TGTGCCTGGAGTGTAGGGCCAGGGGGCACTGAAGCTTTCTTT. Its translation: CAWSVGPGGTEAFF.